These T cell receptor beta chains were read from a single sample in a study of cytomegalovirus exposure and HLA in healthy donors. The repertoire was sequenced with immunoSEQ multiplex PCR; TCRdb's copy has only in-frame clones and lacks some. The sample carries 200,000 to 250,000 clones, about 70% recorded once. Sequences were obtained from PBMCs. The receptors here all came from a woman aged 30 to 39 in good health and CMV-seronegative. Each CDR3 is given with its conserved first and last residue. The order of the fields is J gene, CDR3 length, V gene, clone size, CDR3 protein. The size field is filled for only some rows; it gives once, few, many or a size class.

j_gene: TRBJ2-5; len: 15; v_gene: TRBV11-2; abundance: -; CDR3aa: CASSLIAGEWETQYF
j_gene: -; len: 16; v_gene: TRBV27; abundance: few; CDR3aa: CASSPRLGLAGYEQYF
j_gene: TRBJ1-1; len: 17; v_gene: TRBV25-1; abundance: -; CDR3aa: CASRPRTDLVMNTEAFF
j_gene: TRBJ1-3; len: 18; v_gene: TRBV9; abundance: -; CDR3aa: CASSPQMGGAGGGNTIYF
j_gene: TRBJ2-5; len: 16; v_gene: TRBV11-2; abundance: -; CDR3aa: CASSPGLAGLQETQYF
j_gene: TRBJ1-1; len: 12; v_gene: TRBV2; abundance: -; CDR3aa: CASRTGWAEAFF
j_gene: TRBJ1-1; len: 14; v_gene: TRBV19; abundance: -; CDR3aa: CASRDTGLTGEAFF
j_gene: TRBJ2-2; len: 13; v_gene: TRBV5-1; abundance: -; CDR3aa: CASSRDRNGELFF
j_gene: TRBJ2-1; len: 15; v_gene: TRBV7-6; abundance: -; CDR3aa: CASSLMASAGNEQFF
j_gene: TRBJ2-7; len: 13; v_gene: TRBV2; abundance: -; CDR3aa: CASKSPGDYEQYF
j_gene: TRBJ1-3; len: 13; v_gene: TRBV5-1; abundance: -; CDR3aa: CASSLGSETFLYF
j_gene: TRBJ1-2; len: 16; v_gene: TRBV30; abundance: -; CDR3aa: CAWSQTTGTRNYGYTF
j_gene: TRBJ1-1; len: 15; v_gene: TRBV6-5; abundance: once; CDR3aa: CASSYQTGIGTEAFF
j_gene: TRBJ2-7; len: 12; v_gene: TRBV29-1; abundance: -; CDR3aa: CSVEGIGGEQYF
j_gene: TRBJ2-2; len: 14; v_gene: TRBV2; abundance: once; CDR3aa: CASTRTGWAGELFF
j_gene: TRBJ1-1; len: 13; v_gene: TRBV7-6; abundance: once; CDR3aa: CASSLVKGVEAFF
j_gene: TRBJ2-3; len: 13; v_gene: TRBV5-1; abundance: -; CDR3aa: CASSNQGTDTQYF
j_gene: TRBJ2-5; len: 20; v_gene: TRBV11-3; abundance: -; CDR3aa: CASSLVMVSRPGESQETQYF
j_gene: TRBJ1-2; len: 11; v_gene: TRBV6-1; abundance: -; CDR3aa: CASSQGVGYTF
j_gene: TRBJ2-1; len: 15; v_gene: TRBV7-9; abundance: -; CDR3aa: CASSLALGRASEQFF
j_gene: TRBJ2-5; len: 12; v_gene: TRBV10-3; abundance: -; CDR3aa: CAIQDPQETQYF
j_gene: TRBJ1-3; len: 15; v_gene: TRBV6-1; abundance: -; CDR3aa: CASSPGQQSGNTIYF
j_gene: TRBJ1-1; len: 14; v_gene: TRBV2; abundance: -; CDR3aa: CASSLGHRNTEAFF
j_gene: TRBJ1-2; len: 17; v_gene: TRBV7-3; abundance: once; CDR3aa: CASTAGTGGAGYYGYTF
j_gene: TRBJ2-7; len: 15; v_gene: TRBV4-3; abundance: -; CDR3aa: CASSLTSGEIYEQYF
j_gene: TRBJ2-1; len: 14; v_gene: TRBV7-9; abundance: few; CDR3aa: CASSLRAGANEQFF
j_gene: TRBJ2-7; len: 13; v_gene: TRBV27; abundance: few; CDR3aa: CASGGQGNSEQYF
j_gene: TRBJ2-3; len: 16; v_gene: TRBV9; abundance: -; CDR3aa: CASSVGVADATDTQYF
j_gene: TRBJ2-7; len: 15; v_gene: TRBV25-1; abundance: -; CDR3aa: CASSDTGTGMNEQYF
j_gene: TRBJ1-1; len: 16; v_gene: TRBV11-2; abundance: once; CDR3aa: CASSWVGTGVGTEAFF
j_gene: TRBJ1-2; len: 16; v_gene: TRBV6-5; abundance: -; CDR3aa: CASSSQGTGGPYGYTF
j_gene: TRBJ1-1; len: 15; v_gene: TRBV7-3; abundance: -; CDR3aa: CASSLGAGGSSEAFF
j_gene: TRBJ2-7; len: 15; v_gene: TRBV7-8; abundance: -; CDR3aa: CASSQLAGGSYEQYF
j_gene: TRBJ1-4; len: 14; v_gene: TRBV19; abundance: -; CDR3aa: CATPGGFSEVKLFF
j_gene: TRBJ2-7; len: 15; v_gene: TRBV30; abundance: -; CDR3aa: CAWSAGGTRLYEQYF
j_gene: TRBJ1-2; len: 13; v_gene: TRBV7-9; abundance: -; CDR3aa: CSSTPGQGYGYTF
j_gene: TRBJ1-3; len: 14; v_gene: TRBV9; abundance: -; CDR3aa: CASSLQGQGNTIYF
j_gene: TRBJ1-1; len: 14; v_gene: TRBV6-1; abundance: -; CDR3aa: CASIPTGVNTEAFF
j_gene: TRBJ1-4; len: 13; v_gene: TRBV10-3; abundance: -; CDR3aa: CAISPGSNEKLFF
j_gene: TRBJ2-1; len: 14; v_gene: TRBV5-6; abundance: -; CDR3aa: CASSYVGPPDEQFF
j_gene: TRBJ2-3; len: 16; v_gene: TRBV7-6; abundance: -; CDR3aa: CASSSFGDRDGDTQYF
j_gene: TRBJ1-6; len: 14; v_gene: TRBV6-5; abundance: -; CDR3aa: CASSSDSYNSPLHF
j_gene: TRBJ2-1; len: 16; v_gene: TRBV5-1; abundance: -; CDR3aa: CASSLLLAGGANEQFF
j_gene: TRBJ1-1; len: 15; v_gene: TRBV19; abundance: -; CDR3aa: CASSSYSLGDTEAFF